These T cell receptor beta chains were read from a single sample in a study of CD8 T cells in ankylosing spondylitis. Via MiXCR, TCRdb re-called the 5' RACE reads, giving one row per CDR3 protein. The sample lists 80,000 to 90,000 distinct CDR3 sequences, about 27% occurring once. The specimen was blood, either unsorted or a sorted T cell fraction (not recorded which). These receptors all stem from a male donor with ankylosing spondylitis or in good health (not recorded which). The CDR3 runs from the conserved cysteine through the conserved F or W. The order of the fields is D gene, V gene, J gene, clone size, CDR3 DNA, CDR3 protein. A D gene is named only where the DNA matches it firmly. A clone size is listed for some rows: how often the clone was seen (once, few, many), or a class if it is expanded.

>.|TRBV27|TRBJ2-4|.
TGTGCCAGCAGTTATGGGGGGTTGGGCAACATTCAGTACTTC
CASSYGGLGNIQYF
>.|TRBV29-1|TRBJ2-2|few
TGCAGCGTTGGAGGACAGAGGGGACCCGCGAACACCGGGGAGCTGTTTTTT
CSVGGQRGPANTGELFF
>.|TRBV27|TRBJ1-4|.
TGTGCCAGCAGTTTCACTAATGAAAAACTGTTTTTT
CASSFTNEKLFF
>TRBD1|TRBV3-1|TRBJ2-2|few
TGTGCCAGCAGCTATGATCCGGGACAGCCGAACACCGGGGAGCTGTTTTTT
CASSYDPGQPNTGELFF
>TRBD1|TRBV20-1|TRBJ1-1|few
TGCAGTGCCCCCGCGGGACAGACGAACACTGAAGCTTTCTTT
CSAPAGQTNTEAFF
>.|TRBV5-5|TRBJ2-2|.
TGTGCCAGCAGCCCGCGGGTGGACAGCCCCACCGGGGAGCTGTTTTTT
CASSPRVDSPTGELFF
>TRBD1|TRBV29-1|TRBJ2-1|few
TGCAGCGTCCAAGGAGTCTCGGGACAGGTTTTGGACAATGAGCAGTTCTTC
CSVQGVSGQVLDNEQFF
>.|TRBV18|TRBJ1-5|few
TGTGCCAGCTCACCTTACCGGGAGGGTAGCAATCAGCCCCAGCATTTT
CASSPYREGSNQPQHF
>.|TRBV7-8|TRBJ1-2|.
TGTGCCAGCAGCTTAGTGCCCTCGGCGGGAGATGGCTACACCTTC
CASSLVPSAGDGYTF
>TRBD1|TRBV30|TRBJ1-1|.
TGTGCCTGGAGACCCGGGACAGGGGGAGGCACTGAAGCTTTCTTT
CAWRPGTGGGTEAFF
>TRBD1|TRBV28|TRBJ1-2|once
TGTGCCAGCAGTTTGCGGACAGGATTCTTAGGCTACACCTTC
CASSLRTGFLGYTF
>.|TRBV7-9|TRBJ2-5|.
TGTGCCAGCAGCTTACGGCGAGCCCGTCAAGAGACCCAGTACTTC
CASSLRRARQETQYF
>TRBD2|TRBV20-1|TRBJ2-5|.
TGCAGTGCTGGAGGACTAGCGGGAGATCAGACCCAGTACTTC
CSAGGLAGDQTQYF
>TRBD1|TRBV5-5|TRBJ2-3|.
TGTGCCAGCAGGAGACAGGGCGCCAGCCATGGAGATACGCAGTATTTT
CASRRQGASHGDTQYF
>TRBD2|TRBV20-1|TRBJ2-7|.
TGCAGTGCTTCCGGACTAGCTCCCTTCCGATACGAGCAGTACTTC
CSASGLAPFRYEQYF
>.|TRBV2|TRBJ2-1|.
TGTGCCAGCAGTAAAGATCGGGACAATGAGCAGTTCTTC
CASSKDRDNEQFF
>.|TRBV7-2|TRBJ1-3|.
TGTGCCAGCAGCTCGGGTCAAGTGGGGACCATATATTTT
CASSSGQVGTIYF
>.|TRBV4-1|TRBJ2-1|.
TGCGCCAGCAGCCAAGTGAAGGGCAGCTCCTACAATGAGCAGTTCTTC
CASSQVKGSSYNEQFF
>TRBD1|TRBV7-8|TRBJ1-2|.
TGTGCCAGCAGCGGATACTCCCGGACAGGGGACGGCTACACCTTC
CASSGYSRTGDGYTF
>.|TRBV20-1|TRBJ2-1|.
TGCAGTGGTAGGTTGCTCACCGGACCAACCTACAATGAGCAGTTCTTC
CSGRLLTGPTYNEQFF
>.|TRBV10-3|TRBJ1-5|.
TGTGCCATCAGTGAGGGTAATCAGCCCCAGCATTTT
CAISEGNQPQHF
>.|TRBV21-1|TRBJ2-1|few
TGTGCCAGCAGCAAAAAAGGGAGCGTTGCTGAGCAGTTCTTC
CASSKKGSVAEQFF
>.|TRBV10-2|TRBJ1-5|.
TGCGCCAGCAGAGAGGACAGCCATAGGAATCAGCCCCAGCATTTT
CASREDSHRNQPQHF
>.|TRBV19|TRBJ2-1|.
TGTGCCAGTAGTATTTCCCCAGTCGACAATGAGCAGTTCTTC
CASSISPVDNEQFF
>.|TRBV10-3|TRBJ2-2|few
TGTGCCATCAGTGACTGGAACACCGGGGAGCTGTTTTTT
CAISDWNTGELFF
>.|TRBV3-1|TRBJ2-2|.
TGTGCCAGCAGCTTGGAAAGGGAGAACACCGGGGAGCTGTTTTTT
CASSLERENTGELFF
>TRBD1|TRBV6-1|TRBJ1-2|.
TGTGCCAGCCGAAGGGACAGGGGTAACTATGGCTACACCTTC
CASRRDRGNYGYTF
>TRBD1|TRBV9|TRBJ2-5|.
TGTGCCAGCAGCACATCGACAGGGGAGGAGACCCAGTACTTC
CASSTSTGEETQYF
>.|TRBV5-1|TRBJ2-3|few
TGCGCCAGCAGGGCCGGACAGCTTAGCGCAGATACGCAGTATTTT
CASRAGQLSADTQYF
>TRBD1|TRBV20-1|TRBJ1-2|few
TGCAGTGCTAGTGATGGGGCCAGGGGGTTTGGTGGCTACACCTTC
CSASDGARGFGGYTF
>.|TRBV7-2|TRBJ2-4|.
TGTGCCAGCAGCTTAGGGACTGCCAAAAACATTCAGTACTTC
CASSLGTAKNIQYF
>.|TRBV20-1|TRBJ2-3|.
TGCAGTGCGCTCGTGACTGGCGGCGGCGATACGCAGTATTTT
CSALVTGGGDTQYF
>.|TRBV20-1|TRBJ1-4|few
TGCAGTGCTCTTCCGCAGGGAAAACCAACTAATGAAAAACTGTTTTTT
CSALPQGKPTNEKLFF
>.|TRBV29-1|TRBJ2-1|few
TGCAGCGTTGGCCAGAACTCCTACAATGAGCAGTTCTTC
CSVGQNSYNEQFF
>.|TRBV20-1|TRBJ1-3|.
TGCAGTGCTAGCCAGTTCGGGGGGGTGGACACCATATATTTT
CSASQFGGVDTIYF
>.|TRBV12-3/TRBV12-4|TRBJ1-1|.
TGTGCCAGCAGTTTCCCCCCAGGGTTCGAGGCTTTCTTT
CASSFPPGFEAFF
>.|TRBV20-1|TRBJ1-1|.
TGCAGTGCTAGAGATGGAGGGGTTGGGAACACTGAAGCTTTCTTT
CSARDGGVGNTEAFF
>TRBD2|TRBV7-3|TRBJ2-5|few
TGTGCCAGCAGCCCAATAGCGGGAGGAAAAGAGACCCAGTACTTC
CASSPIAGGKETQYF
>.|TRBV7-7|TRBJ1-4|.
TGTGCCAGCAGCCGACCCGGGCCTTGGGGAACTAATGAAAAACTGTTTTTT
CASSRPGPWGTNEKLFF
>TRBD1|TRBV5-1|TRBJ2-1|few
TGCGCCAGCAGCCAACTCCCCCGGGACAGCTCCTACAATGAGCAGTTCTTC
CASSQLPRDSSYNEQFF
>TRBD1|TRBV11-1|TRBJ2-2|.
TGTGCCAGCAGCACGGCCCTCAGGGGGCTAAAGACCGGGGAGCTGTTTTTT
CASSTALRGLKTGELFF
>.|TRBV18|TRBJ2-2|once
TGTGCCAGCTCCCCCAACCATGGAGACACCGGGGAGCTGTTTTTT
CASSPNHGDTGELFF
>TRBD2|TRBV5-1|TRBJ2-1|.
TGCGCCAGCACCGACCTAGCGGGAGTCTCCAATGAGCAGTTCTTC
CASTDLAGVSNEQFF
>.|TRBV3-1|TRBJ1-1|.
TGTGCCAGCAGCCACGGGTTGCCGAACACTGAAGCTTTCTTT
CASSHGLPNTEAFF
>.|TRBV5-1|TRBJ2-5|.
TGCGCCAGCAGCTCGCGGGACACCGAGGTAGAGACCCAGTACTTC
CASSSRDTEVETQYF
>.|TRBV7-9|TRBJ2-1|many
TGTGCCAGCAGCTTAGCGGCCCTGGTGGGGCTTGATGAGCAGTTCTTC
CASSLAALVGLDEQFF
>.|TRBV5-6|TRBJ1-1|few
TGTGCCAGCAGCATTGACATGAACACTGAAGCTTTCTTT
CASSIDMNTEAFF
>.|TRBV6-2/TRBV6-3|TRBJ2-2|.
TGTGCCAGCAGTTACTCGACCATAAACACCGGGGAGCTGTTTTTT
CASSYSTINTGELFF
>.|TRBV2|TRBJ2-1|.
TGTGCCAGACGGGGTGATGGGGAACCCTACAATGAGCAGTTCTTC
CARRGDGEPYNEQFF
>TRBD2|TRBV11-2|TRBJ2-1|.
TGTGCCAGCAGCCCTGGACTAGCGGGAGCGAATGAGCAGTTCTTC
CASSPGLAGANEQFF
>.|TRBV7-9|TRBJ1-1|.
TGTGCCAGCAGCGTGGGCAACCGCTACGGAGCTTTCTTT
CASSVGNRYGAFF
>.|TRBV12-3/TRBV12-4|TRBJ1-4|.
TGTGCCAGCAGCCCCCGTGGCAGGGGTGGTGAAAAACTGTTTTTT
CASSPRGRGGEKLFF
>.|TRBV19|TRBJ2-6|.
TGTGCCAGTAGGGGTGGGGACTCTGGGGCCAACGTCCTGACTTTC
CASRGGDSGANVLTF
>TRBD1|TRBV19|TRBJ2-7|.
TGTGCCAGTAGTGGACAGGCGAAACCCTACGAGCAGTACTTC
CASSGQAKPYEQYF